This T cell receptor beta chain was found in a study of blood T cell repertoires in COVID-19. The germline V and J ends were trimmed by 2 bases and 0 bases, with 10 bases remaining between them. Germline V gene data show CDR1 as SGHNT and CDR2 as YENEEA. The length of the CDR3 is 16 residues. The authors' processing: Counts of nucleated cells, estimated from reference gene primer amplification, were obtained. Repertoires were generated with immunoSEQ multiplex PCR, while TCRdb's copy carries only in-frame clones and drops some. V and J calls and clone size are given by that table; D and trimming were obtained from the DNA. The sample holds about 29,000 clones, about 90% seen once.

This receptor was taken from a human donor in a cohort sampled during active COVID-19. The J gene is TRBJ2-2, the V gene TRBV11-3; unclear D gene. Specimen: peripheral blood. The CDR3 nucleotides are TGTGCCAGCAGCTTAATGGGCCAGACGAACACCGGGGAGCTGTTTTTT. This codes for CASSLMGQTNTGELFF.